Listed here are 23 T cell receptor beta chains from one sample, sequenced in a study of spatial heterogeneity in lung cancer. Each CDR3 protein is one row after TCRdb ran MiXCR on the 5' RACE reads. The data show about 43,000 distinct CDR3 sequences, with under 25% seen just once and 7% to 7.5% held by the top ten. Regarding time point: blood at routine non-recurrence follow-up after resection. The sequencing used PBMCs, collected at follow-up. The receptors were gathered from a female donor with early-stage non-small cell lung cancer.

This clonotype was observed a handful of times. The J gene is TRBJ2-3, the V gene TRBV4-1; 8 bases map to TRBD2. Germline V CDR1 and CDR2: MGHRA, YSYEKL. Unmatched junction bases numbered 7, after V lost 2 bases and J lost 3 bases. There are 16 residues in the CDR3. CDR3 bases: TGCGCCAGCAGCCAACTAGCGGGCCGGATTACAGATACGCAGTATTTT. Translated: CASSQLAGRITDTQYF.

There are a few counts of this clonotype. This chain connects TRBV7-2 to TRBJ2-3, with TRBD2 matching 9 bases. Germline trimming cut 5 bases from V and 6 bases from J; bases unmatched to any gene: 9. The germline gives CDR1 SGHTA, CDR2 FQGNSA. The CDR3 loop spans 15 amino acids. The CDR3 DNA sequence: TGTGCCAGCAGCACAGTAGGCGGACTAGCGGATACGCAGTATTTT. Protein sequence: CASSTVGGLADTQYF.

V usage is TRBV6-5 and J usage is TRBJ1-1, with D possibly TRBD1 on 5 matching bases. The CDR3 is 13 amino acids. Germline CDR1 MNHEY, CDR2 SVGAGI. Trimming took off 7 bases at V and 0 bases at J, with 9 bases between the two ends. CDR3: CASTGTVNTEAFF. CDR3 bases: TGTGCCAGCACCGGGACGGTGAACACTGAAGCTTTCTTT.

This clonotype was counted between two and nine times. The chain has TRBV30 and TRBJ1-1; the D gene is possibly TRBD1 (6 bases). V was pared by 3 bases and J by 4 bases, with 12 bases between. Germline V gene lookup returns CDR1 GTSNPN and CDR2 SVGIG (reference sequence). The CDR3 has 13 amino acids. For the CDR3, the DNA is TGTGCCTGGAGCGGACAGTCCGGCACTGAAGCTTTCTTT. It encodes CAWSGQSGTEAFF. Variable domain in full (rest from reference TRBV30 and TRBJ1-1): SQTIHQWPATLVQPVGSPLSLECTVEGTSNPNLYWYRQAAGRGLQLLFYSVGIGQISSEVPQNLSASRPQDRQFILSSKKLLLSDSGFYLCAWSGQSGTEAFFGQGTRLTVV.

The genes are TRBV25-1 and TRBJ2-3; 8 nucleotides agree with TRBD2. The CDR3 totals 18 residues. The V gene's germline CDR1 is MGHDK and CDR2 SYGVNS. Trimming removed 7 bases from V and 4 bases from J; junction bases left unmatched: 19. The DNA of the CDR3 is TGTGCCAGCATCCAAGGCCCGGGTCGGGGGGGCCCTTCAGATACGCAGTATTTT. It yields the protein CASIQGPGRGGPSDTQYF.

This clonotype was recorded a few times. The V call is TRBV21-1, the J call TRBJ2-7; TRBD2 is the table's D call and was not checked against the DNA. TRBV21-1 is given as a pseudogene. The CDR3 runs to 16 residues. The CDR3 coding sequence is TGTGCCAGCAGCAAAGGAGAAGGAGGCCACCACACGGAGCAGTACTTC. It codes for CASSKGEGGHHTEQYF.

The sample holds many counts of this clonotype. The chain combines TRBV5-1 with TRBJ2-3; D unresolved. The CDR3 totals 12 residues. CDR1 and CDR2 from the germline V gene are SGHRS and YFSETQ. V was trimmed by 2 bases and J by 6 bases, leaving 7 bases between them. CDR3 sequence: CASSLIGDTQYF. The CDR3 nucleotides read TGCGCCAGCAGCTTAATTGGGGATACGCAGTATTTT.

This clonotype turned up a few times. The V gene is TRBV20-1, the J gene TRBJ1-2, with D unclear. The germline V and J ends were trimmed by 1 base and 3 bases, with 12 bases remaining between them. CDR1 and CDR2 from the germline V gene are DFQATT and SNEGSKA (reference sequence). The CDR3 covers 14 residues. CDR3 coding DNA: TGCAGTGCTAGAGCTGAGGGAGTAGACTATGGCTACACCTTC. Translation: CSARAEGVDYGYTF.

There are many counts of this clonotype. This sequence joins TRBV5-1 and TRBJ2-5; TRBD2 is a possible D gene (6 bases). V gave up 3 bases and J gave up 3 bases, with 12 bases separating them. Germline values: CDR1 SGHRS, CDR2 YFSETQ. This CDR3 contains 14 residues. The CDR3 region has the DNA TGCGCCAGCAGCTCGGGCCGGAGGGAAGAGACCCAGTACTTC. Translated: CASSSGRREETQYF.

CDR3 in DNA: TGTGCCAGCTCACCGAACGCTGACTACAATGAGCAGTTCTTC. Its protein is CASSPNADYNEQFF. This chain links TRBV18 with TRBJ2-1; no reliable D call. This CDR3 has 14 amino acids. Germline assignment: CDR1 KGHSH and CDR2 LQKENI. Between the trimmed V and J ends, which lost 3 bases and 3 bases, there was a span of 9 bases.

The V call is TRBV9, the J call TRBJ1-2, with D maybe TRBD1 (5 bases). The CDR3 covers 13 residues. CDR1 and CDR2 (germline): SGDLS, YYNGEE. V gave up 1 base and J gave up 8 bases, with 12 bases separating them. CDR3 residues: CASSVSEGKGYTF. In DNA, the CDR3 is TGTGCCAGCAGCGTATCAGAGGGGAAGGGCTACACCTTC.

This clonotype was found a few times. V usage is TRBV7-3 and J usage is TRBJ2-2; 10 bases map to TRBD2. J was trimmed by 4 bases and V by 5 bases; bases with no gene match: 10. Germline loops: CDR1 SGHTA, CDR2 FQGTGA. CDR3 length equals 17 residues. The CDR3 spells CASSQSLAGVATGELFF. In nucleotides, the CDR3 is TGTGCCAGCAGCCAATCCCTAGCGGGAGTCGCCACCGGGGAGCTGTTTTTT.

This clonotype was recorded a few times. The J gene is TRBJ2-3, the V gene TRBV9; no reliable D call. V gave up 2 bases and J gave up 0 bases, with 7 bases separating them. The CDR3 is 14 amino acids. Germline V CDR1 and CDR2: SGDLS, YYNGEE. The CDR3 region has the DNA TGTGCCAGCAGCGTGGATGCTAGCACAGATACGCAGTATTTT. This codes for CASSVDASTDTQYF. The full variable domain, with the rest looked up from reference TRBV9 and TRBJ2-3, is DSGVTQTPKHLITATGQRVTLRCSPRSGDLSVYWYQQSLDQGLQFLIQYYNGEERAKGNILERFSAQQFPDLHSELNLSSLELGDSALYFCASSVDASTDTQYFGPGTRLTVL.

This clonotype was counted at least ten times. The chain couples TRBV7-9 to TRBJ1-1, with unresolved D. The CDR3 totals 13 residues. V lost 3 bases and J lost 5, with 10 bases in between. Looked up from germline, CDR1 is SEHNR and CDR2 is FQNEAQ (reference sequence). CDR3 sequence (DNA): TGTGCCAGCAGCTTTTCCTCGGAGACTGAAGCTTTCTTT. It translates to CASSFSSETEAFF. Supplemented by reference TRBV7-9 and TRBJ1-1, the full variable domain reads DTGVSQNPRHKITKRGQNVTFRCDPISEHNRLYWYRQTLGQGPEFLTYFQNEAQLEKSRLLSDRFSAERPKGSFSTLEIQRTEQGDSAMYLCASSFSSETEAFFGQGTRLTVV.

The chain couples TRBV10-3 to TRBJ2-1; possible D gene TRBD2, 6 bases. The CDR3 has 13 residues. CDR1 and CDR2 from the germline V gene are ENHRY and SYGVKD. Trimming stripped 10 bases from V and 9 bases from J, with 19 bases between. CDR3 in amino acids: CATERTLEGEQFF. The CDR3 nucleotides read TGTGCCACCGAGCGGACCCTGGAGGGTGAGCAGTTCTTC.

This clonotype was seen at least ten times. The V call is TRBV7-9, the J call TRBJ1-1; tentative D call: TRBD1 (5 bases). Trimming left V 5 bases short and J 0 bases short, with 13 bases between. Germline values: CDR1 SEHNR, CDR2 FQNEAQ (reference sequence). This CDR3 has 15 amino acids. In nucleotides, the CDR3 is TGTGCCAGCAGCCCCGGTTTGGGGCTGAACACTGAAGCTTTCTTT. This sequence encodes CASSPGLGLNTEAFF.

This clonotype was seen ten or more times. V usage is TRBV7-9 and J usage is TRBJ1-4; unclear D gene. Germline CDR1 is SEHNR and CDR2 is FQNEAQ (reference sequence). The ends were cut back, 5 bases at V and 6 bases at J, with 7 bases in the middle. The CDR3 loop spans 12 amino acids. This CDR3 reads CASSRYYEKLFF. The CDR3 DNA reads as TGTGCCAGCAGCCGTTACTATGAAAAACTGTTTTTT.

This clonotype was seen a few times. The chain is built from TRBV20-1 and TRBJ2-1; 10 bases are a match to TRBD2. CDR1 DFQATT and CDR2 SNEGSKA come from the germline V gene (reference sequence). This CDR3 has 15 residues. V lost 4 bases, J lost 7 bases, and 10 bases stayed unmatched. The CDR3 coding sequence is TGCAGTGCTACCCTAGGAGCGGGGGGGATTAATGAGCAGTTCTTC. Amino acids: CSATLGAGGINEQFF.

This chain uses TRBV5-1 with TRBJ2-5; 12 bases match TRBD2. Germline V gene data show CDR1 as SGHRS and CDR2 as YFSETQ. The ends lost 2 bases at V and 5 bases at J; junction bases unmatched: 7. The CDR3 spans 16 residues. CDR3 sequence reads: CASSFTSGGLVETQYF. The CDR3 nucleotides read TGCGCCAGCAGCTTCACTAGCGGGGGGTTAGTTGAGACCCAGTACTTC.

This clonotype was seen ten or more times. The chain combines TRBV11-2 with TRBJ2-1; TRBD2 aligns across 7 bases. The CDR3 is 15 residues long. The junction had 5 bases not matched to a gene; V was cut back by 5 bases and J by 1 base. Germline CDR1 reads SGHAT; CDR2 reads FQNNGV. CDR3: CASSPLAGSYNEQFF. CDR3 DNA: TGTGCCAGCAGCCCATTAGCGGGTTCCTACAATGAGCAGTTCTTC.

The chain employs TRBV6-5 and TRBJ2-1, with 7 bases lining up with TRBD2. There are 16 residues in the CDR3. J was trimmed by 3 bases and V by 2 bases; bases with no gene match: 7. Germline lookup yields CDR1 MNHEY and CDR2 SVGAGI. In DNA, the CDR3 is TGTGCCAGCAGTTACGTCCCCGGGAGGTACTACAATGAGCAGTTCTTC. It is translated as CASSYVPGRYYNEQFF.

This chain links TRBV20-1 with TRBJ2-3; D might be TRBD2 (5 bases). The CDR3 totals 15 residues. The V end lost 6 bases, the J end lost 2 bases, and 18 bases lay between the germline ends. The germline V gene encodes CDR1 DFQATT and CDR2 SNEGSKA (reference sequence). The CDR3: CSASPLRENTDTQYF. DNA of the CDR3: TGCAGTGCCTCTCCCTTACGGGAAAACACAGATACGCAGTATTTT.

This clonotype occurred a few times. The rearrangement joins TRBV20-1 to TRBJ2-5; a possible D gene is TRBD1 (6 bases). This CDR3 is 14 amino acids long. Trimming removed 3 bases at V and 3 bases at J, with 14 bases between. Germline CDR1 reads DFQATT; CDR2 reads SNEGSKA (reference sequence). The CDR3 region has the DNA TGCAGTGCTAGGGAACAGGGTTTTAAAGAGACCCAGTACTTC. Its protein is CSAREQGFKETQYF.